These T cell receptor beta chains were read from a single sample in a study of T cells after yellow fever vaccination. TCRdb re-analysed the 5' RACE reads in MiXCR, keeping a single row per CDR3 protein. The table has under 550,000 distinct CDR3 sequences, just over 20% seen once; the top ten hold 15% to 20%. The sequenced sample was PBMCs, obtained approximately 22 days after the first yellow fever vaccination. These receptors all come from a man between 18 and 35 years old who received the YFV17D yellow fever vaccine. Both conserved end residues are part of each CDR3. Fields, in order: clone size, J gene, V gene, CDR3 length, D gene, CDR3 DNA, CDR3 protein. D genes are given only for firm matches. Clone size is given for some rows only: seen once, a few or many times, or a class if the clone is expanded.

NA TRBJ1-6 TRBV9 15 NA TGTGCCAGCAGCCTCGAGGGTAGAGATAATTCACCCCTCCACTTT CASSLEGRDNSPLHF
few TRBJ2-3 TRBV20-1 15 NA TGCAGTGCTAGAGATTCGAGGGTGGGCACAGATACGCAGTATTTT CSARDSRVGTDTQYF
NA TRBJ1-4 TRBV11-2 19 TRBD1 TGTGCCAGCAGCGACCCTGATAACAGGGGGAGATGGACTAATGAAAAACTGTTTTTT CASSDPDNRGRWTNEKLFF
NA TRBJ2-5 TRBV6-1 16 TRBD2 TGTGCCAGCAAACGGACTAGCGGGGGGGCCCGAGAGACCCAGTACTTC CASKRTSGGARETQYF
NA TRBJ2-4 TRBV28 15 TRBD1 TGTGCCAGCAGTGGAGGGGCAGGGGGCGAGGACATTCAGTACTTC CASSGGAGGEDIQYF
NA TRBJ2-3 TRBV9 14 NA TGTGCCAGCAGCGTGGGGACACACACAGATACGCAGTATTTT CASSVGTHTDTQYF
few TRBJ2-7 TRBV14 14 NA TGTGCCAGCAGCGTACGGGGGACGTCCTACGAGCAGTACTTC CASSVRGTSYEQYF
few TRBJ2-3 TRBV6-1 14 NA TGTGCCAGCAGTGCGAACTGGGGGGCAGATACGCAGTATTTT CASSANWGADTQYF
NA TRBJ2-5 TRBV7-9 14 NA TGTGCCAGCAGCACAGCAGGGAATCAAGAGACCCAGTATTTC CASSTAGNQETQYF
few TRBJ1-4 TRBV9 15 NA TGTGCCAGCAGCGCGTGGGGACAACAGAATGAAAAACTGTTTTTT CASSAWGQQNEKLFF
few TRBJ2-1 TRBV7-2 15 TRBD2 TGTGCCAGCAGCCTCTATGGCGGGGGAGCTAATGAGCAGTTCTTC CASSLYGGGANEQFF
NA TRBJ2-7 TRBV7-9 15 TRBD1 TGTGCCAGCAGCTCGCCGGGACAGGGGGACTACGAGCAGTACTTC CASSSPGQGDYEQYF
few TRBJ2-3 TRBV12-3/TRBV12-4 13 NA TGTGCCACCGTCCGGGGGACTCCGCATACGCAGTATTTT CATVRGTPHTQYF
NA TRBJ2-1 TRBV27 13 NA TGTGCCAGCAGTTTAGTCAGGGCGGATGAGCAGTTCTTC CASSLVRADEQFF
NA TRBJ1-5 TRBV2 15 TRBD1 TGTGCCAGCAGTTCCGAGGGGGCAAGCAATCAGCCCCAGCATTTT CASSSEGASNQPQHF
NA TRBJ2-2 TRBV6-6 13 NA TGTGCCACTCCTTCCCTGGGAACCGGGGAGCTGTTTTTT CATPSLGTGELFF
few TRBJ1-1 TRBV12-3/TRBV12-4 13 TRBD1 TGTGCCAGCACCCGGACAGGGGGAGGCCGGGCTTTCTTT CASTRTGGGRAFF
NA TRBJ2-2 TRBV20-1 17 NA TGCAGTGCTCCACGTACAAGTCGGGCGTTCATCTCCGGGGAGCTGTTTTTT CSAPRTSRAFISGELFF
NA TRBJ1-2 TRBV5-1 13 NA TGCGCCAGCAGCCTAACTGCAGGTGGCGGCTACACCTTC CASSLTAGGGYTF
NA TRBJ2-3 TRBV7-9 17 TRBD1 TGTGCCAGCAGTTCGCGAGGGGACAGGGGGCGCTTAGATACGCAGTATTTT CASSSRGDRGRLDTQYF
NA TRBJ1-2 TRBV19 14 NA TGTGCCAGTAGTCGGGAAGAGGGTTCCCGTGGCTACACCTTC CASSREEGSRGYTF
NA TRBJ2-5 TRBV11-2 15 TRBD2 TGTGCCAGCAGCTCCGAGGGAGCGGGGGAAGAGACCCAGTACTTC CASSSEGAGEETQYF
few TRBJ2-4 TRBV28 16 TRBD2 TGTGCCAGCAGTTTTTTAGCGGGGGGCACCAAAAACATTCAGTACTTC CASSFLAGGTKNIQYF
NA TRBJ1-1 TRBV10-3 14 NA TGTGCCATCAGTGCCGGGGGATCGAACACTGAAGCTTTCTTT CAISAGGSNTEAFF
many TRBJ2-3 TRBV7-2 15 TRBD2 TGTGCCAGCAGCCCTAGCGGGGGGGCCGCAGATACGCAGTATTTT CASSPSGGAADTQYF
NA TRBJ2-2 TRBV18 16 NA TGTGCCAGCTCACGAGGAGGGGGCCGGGTCACCGGGGAGCTGTTTTTT CASSRGGGRVTGELFF
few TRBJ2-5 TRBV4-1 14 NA TGCGCCAGCAGCCTCGCGACAGTTAAAGAGACCCAGTACTTC CASSLATVKETQYF
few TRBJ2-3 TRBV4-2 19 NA TGTGCCAGCAGCCAAGAAGGGCCGGGGGATCACGCTAGCACAGATACGCAGTATTTT CASSQEGPGDHASTDTQYF
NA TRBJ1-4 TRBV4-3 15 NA TGCGCCAGCAGCCAAGACTGGATTAAGCATGAAAAACTGTTTTTT CASSQDWIKHEKLFF
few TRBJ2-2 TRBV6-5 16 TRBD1 TGTGCCAGCAGTACCGCCGGGACAGGGGTACCCGGGGAGCTGTTTTTT CASSTAGTGVPGELFF
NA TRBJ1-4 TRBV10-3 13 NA TGTGCCATCAGACAGGAGAGTAATGAAAAACTGTTTTTT CAIRQESNEKLFF
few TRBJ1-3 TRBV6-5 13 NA TGTGCCAGCAGTTTCGGACGGGGAAACACCATATATTTT CASSFGRGNTIYF
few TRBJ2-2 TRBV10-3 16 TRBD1 TGTGCCATCAGTGAGTCGTCAGGGGGCAAAACCGGGGAGCTGTTTTTT CAISESSGGKTGELFF
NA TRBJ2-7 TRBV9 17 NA TGTGCCAGCAGCGCCCCGAGGGAAGGATCTCCCCCCTGGGAGCAGTACTTC CASSAPREGSPPWEQYF
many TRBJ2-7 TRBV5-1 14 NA TGCGCCAGCAGCCCACCACAGACCACCTACGAGCAGTACTTC CASSPPQTTYEQYF
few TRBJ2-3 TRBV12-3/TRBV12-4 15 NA TGTGCCAGCAGCCGGCGAGGGGGGGCCCCAGATACGCAGTATTTT CASSRRGGAPDTQYF
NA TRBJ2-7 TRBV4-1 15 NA TGCGCCAGCAGCCAAGTTGAGTGGGGGCACTACGAGCAGTACTTC CASSQVEWGHYEQYF
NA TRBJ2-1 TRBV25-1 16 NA TGTGCCAGCAGTGAATTGGGTCAGACTCTCAACAATGAGCAGTTCTTC CASSELGQTLNNEQFF
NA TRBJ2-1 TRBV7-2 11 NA TGTGCCAGCAGCTTATTGCAAGTGGGATTCTTC CASSLLQVGFF
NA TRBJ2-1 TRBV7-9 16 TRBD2 TGTGCCAGCAGCTCTACTACTAGCGGGGGTGTAAATGAGCAGTTCTTC CASSSTTSGGVNEQFF